This T cell receptor (beta chain) came from a study of technical replicates of blood from a handful of donors. Looked up from germline, CDR1 is SGHVS and CDR2 is FQNEAQ. Trimming cost V 7 bases and J 4 bases, with 11 bases left between them. This CDR3 has 13 amino acids. The method was immunoSEQ multiplex PCR; TCRdb's version includes in-frame clones alone and lacks a portion of them. The sample lists some 93,000 clones, about 95% seen once, with over 0.2% in the top ten. This receptor was taken from a human donor in good health. The sequenced material came from T cells isolated from PBMCs. The chain combines TRBV7-8 with TRBJ1-3; D unresolved. CDR3 in amino acids: CASNREKGNTIYF. CDR3 DNA sequence: TGTGCCAGCAACCGGGAGAAAGGAAACACCATATATTTT.